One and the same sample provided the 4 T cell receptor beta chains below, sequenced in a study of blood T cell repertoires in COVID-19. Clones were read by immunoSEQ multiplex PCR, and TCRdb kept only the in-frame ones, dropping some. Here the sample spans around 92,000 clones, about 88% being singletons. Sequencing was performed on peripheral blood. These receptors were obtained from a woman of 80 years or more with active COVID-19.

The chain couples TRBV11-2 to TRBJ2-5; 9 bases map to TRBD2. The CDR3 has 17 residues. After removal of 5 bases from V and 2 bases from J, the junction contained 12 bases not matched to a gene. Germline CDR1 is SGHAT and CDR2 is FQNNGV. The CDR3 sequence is CASSRSSGNREQETQYF. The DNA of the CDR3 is TGTGCCAGCAGCCGGTCTAGCGGGAATAGGGAACAAGAGACCCAGTACTTC.

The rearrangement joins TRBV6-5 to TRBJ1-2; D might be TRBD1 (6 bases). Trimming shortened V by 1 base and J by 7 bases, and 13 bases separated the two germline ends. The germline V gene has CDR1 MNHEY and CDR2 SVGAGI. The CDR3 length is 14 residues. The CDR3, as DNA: TGTGCCAGCAGTTACTTAGGGGGGGTCGGTGGCTACACCTTC. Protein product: CASSYLGGVGGYTF.

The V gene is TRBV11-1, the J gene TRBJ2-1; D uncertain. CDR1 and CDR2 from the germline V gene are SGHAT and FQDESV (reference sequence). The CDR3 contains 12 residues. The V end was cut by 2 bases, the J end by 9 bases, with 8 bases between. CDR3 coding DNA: TGTGCCAGCAGCTTAATCTCGGGTGAGCAGTTCTTC. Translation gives CASSLISGEQFF.

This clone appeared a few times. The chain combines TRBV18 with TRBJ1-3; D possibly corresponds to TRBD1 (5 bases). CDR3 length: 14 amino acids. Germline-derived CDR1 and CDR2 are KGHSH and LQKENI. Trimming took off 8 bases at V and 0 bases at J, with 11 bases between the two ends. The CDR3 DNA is TGTGCCAGCCAGGGCCCGAGCTCTGGAAACACCATATATTTT. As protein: CASQGPSSGNTIYF.